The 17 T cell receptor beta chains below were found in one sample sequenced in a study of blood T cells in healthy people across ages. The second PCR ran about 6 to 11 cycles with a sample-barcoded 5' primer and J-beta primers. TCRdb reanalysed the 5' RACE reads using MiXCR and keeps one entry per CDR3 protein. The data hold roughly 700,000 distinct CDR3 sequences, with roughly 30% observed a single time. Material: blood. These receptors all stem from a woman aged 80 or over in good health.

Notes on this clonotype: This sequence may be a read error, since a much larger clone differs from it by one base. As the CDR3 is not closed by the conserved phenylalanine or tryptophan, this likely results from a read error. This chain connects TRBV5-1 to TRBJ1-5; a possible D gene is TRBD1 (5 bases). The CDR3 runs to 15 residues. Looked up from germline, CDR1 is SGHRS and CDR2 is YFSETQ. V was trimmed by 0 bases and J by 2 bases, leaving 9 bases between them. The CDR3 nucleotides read TGCGCCAGCAGCTTGGACCTGGGGGGCAATCAGCCCCAGCATGTT. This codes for CASSLDLGGNQPQHV.

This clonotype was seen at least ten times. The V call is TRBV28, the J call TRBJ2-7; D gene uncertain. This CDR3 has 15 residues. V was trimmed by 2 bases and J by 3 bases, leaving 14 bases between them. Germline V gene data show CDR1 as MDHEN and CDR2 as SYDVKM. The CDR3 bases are TGTGCCAGCAGTTTAGTCTTGGGCAAAAACTACGAGCAGTACTTC. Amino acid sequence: CASSLVLGKNYEQYF.

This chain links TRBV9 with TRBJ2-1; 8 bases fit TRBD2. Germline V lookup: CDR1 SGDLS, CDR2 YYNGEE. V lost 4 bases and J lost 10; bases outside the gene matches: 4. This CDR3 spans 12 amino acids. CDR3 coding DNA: TGTGCCAGCAGCCGGACTAGCTTGGAGCAGTTCTTC. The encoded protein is CASSRTSLEQFF.

CDR3 residues: CVTGQGATNEKLFF. DNA for the CDR3: TGTGTCACCGGACAAGGAGCAACTAATGAAAAACTGTTTTTT. The rearrangement joins TRBV10-3 to TRBJ1-4, with a possible D match to TRBD1 (5 bases). The CDR3 contains 14 residues. Germline V gene lookup returns CDR1 ENHRY and CDR2 SYGVKD.

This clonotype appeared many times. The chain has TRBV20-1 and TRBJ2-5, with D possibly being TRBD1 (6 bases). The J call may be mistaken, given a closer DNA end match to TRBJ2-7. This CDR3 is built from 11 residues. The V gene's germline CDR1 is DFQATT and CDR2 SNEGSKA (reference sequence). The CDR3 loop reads CSAPGAGEQYF. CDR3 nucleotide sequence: TGCAGTGCTCCAGGGGCCGGCGAGCAGTACTTC.

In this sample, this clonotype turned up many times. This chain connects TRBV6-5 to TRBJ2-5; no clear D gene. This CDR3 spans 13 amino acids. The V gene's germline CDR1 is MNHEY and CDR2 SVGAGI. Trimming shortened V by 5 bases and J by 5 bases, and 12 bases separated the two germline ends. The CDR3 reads CASSPYSMETQYF. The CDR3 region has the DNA TGTGCCAGCAGTCCTTACTCCATGGAGACCCAGTACTTC.

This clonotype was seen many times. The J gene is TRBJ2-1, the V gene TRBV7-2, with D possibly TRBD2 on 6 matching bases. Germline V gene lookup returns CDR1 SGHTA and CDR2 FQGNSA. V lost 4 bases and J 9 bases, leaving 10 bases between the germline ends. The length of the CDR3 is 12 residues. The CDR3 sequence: CASSSQGLEQFF. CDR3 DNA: TGTGCCAGCAGCTCCCAGGGACTTGAGCAGTTCTTC.

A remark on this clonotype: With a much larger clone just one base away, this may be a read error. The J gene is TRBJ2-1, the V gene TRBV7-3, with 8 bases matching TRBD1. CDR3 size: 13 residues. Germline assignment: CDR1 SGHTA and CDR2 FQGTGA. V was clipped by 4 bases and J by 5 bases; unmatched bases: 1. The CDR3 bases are TGTGCCAGCAGCTCGACAGGGGACAATGAGCAGTTCTTC. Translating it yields CASSSTGDNEQFF.

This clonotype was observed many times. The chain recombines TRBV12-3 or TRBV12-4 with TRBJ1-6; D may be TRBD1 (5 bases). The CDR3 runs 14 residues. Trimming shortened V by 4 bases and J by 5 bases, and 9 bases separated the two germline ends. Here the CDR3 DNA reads TGTGCCAGCAGTTCGACAGCGAATAATTCACCCCTCCACTTT. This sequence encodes CASSSTANNSPLHF.

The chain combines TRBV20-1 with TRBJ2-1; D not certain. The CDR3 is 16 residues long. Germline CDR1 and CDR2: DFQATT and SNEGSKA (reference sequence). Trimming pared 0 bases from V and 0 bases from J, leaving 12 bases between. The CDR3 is CSARDYWSGSYNEQFF. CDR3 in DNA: TGCAGTGCTAGAGATTATTGGTCCGGCTCCTACAATGAGCAGTTCTTC.

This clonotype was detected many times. The DNA for the CDR3 is TGTGCCAGCAGCTGGACAGACTCTGGGGCCAACGTCCTGACTTTC. It specifies CASSWTDSGANVLTF. The chain uses TRBV7-2 and TRBJ2-6, with a tentative D call TRBD1 (6 bases). Germline CDR1 reads SGHTA; CDR2 reads FQGNSA. This CDR3 region has 15 residues. V lost 4 bases to trimming and J lost 0 bases, with 7 bases between them.

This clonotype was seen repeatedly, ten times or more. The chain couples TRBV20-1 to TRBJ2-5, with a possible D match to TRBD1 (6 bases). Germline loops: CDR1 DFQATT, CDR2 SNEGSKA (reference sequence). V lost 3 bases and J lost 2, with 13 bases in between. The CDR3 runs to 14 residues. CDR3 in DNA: TGCAGTGCTAGCCCCTGGACAGCTCAAGAGACCCAGTACTTC. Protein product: CSASPWTAQETQYF.

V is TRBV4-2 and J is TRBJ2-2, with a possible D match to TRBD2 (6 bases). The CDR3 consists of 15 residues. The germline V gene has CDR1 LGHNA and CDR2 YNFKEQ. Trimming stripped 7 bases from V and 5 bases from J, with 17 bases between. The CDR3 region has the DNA TGTGCCAGCACTGATACGGGGGTTCGGACCGGGGAGCTGTTTTTT. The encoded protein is CASTDTGVRTGELFF.

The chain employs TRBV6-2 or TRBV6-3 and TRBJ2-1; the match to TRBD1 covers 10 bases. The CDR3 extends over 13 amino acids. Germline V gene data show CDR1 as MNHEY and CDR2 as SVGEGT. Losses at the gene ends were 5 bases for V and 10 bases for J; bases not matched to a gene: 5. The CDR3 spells CASSTTGGWEQFF. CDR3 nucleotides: TGTGCCAGCAGTACGACAGGGGGCTGGGAGCAGTTCTTC.

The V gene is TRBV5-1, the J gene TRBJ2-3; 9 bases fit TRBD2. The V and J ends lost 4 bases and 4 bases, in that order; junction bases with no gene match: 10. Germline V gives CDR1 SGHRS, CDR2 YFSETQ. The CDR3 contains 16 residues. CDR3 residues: CASSRSGGTGSDTQYF. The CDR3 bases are TGCGCCAGCAGCCGAAGCGGGGGGACTGGGTCAGATACGCAGTATTTT.

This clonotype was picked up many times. The CDR3: CASSSEPDGIYEQYF. The CDR3, as DNA: TGCGCCAGCAGCTCGGAACCGGACGGAATCTACGAGCAGTACTTC. The chain is built from TRBV5-1 and TRBJ2-7; the D is unclear. V was pared by 3 bases and J by 3 bases, with 16 bases between. Germline assignment: CDR1 SGHRS and CDR2 YFSETQ. The CDR3 loop spans 15 amino acids.

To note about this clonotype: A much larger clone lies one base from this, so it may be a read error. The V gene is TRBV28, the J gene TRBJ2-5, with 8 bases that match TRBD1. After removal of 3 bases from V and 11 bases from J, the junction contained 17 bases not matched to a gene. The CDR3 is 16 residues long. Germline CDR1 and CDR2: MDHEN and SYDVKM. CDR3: CASSFSGQGRSDEQYF. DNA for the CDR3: TGTGCCAGCAGTTTCTCCGGACAGGGTCGTAGCGATGAGCAGTACTTC.